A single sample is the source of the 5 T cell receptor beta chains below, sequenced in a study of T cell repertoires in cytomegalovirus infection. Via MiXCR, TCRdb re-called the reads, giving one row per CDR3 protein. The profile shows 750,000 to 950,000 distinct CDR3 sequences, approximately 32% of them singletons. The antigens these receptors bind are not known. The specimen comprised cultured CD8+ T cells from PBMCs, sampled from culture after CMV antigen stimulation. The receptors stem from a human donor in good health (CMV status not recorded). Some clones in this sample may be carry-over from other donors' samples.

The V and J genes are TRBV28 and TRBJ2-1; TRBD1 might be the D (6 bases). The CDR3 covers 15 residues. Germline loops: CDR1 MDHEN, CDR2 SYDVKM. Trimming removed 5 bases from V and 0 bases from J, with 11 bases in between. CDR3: CASSPGDPSYNEQFF. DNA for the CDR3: TGTGCCAGCAGTCCAGGGGATCCCTCCTACAATGAGCAGTTCTTC.

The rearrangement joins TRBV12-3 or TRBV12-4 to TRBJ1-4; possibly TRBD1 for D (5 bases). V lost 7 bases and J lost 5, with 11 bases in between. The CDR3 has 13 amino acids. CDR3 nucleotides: TGTGCCAGCATGGAGACAGAGAATGAAAAACTGTTTTTT. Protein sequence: CASMETENEKLFF.

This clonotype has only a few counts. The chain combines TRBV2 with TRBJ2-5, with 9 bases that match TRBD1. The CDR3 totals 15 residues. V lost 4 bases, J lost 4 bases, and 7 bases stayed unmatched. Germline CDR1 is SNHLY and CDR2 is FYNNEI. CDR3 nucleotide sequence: TGTGCCAGCAGTGTTCTGGACAGGGGAGGAGAGACCCAGTACTTC. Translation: CASSVLDRGGETQYF. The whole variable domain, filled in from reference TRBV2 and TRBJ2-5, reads EPEVTQTPSHQVTQMGQEVILRCVPISNHLYFYWYRQILGQKVEFLVSFYNNEISEKSEIFDDQFSVERPDGSNFTLKIRSTKLEDSAMYFCASSVLDRGGETQYFGPGTRLLVL.

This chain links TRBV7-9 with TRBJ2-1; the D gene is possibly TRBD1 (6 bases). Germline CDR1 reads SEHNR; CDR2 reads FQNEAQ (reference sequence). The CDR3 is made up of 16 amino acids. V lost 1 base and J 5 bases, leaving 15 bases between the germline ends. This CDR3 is CASSLVGPPGDNEQFF. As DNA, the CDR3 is TGTGCCAGCAGCTTAGTCGGTCCACCAGGGGACAATGAGCAGTTCTTC.

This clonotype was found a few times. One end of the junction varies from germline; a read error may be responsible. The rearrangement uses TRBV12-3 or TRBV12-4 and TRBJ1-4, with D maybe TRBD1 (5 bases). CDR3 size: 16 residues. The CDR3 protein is CASSLGQRGSYEKLFF. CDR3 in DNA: TGTGCCAGCAGCTTAGGGCAAAGGGGATCCTATGAAAAACTGTTTTTT.